This entry describes one T cell receptor beta chain. Sequencing was performed with immunoSEQ multiplex PCR; in TCRdb, only in-frame clones are kept and a portion is missing. The data show more than 65,000 clones, roughly 85% seen once. The trim removed 4 bases at V and 5 bases at J, leaving 5 bases unmatched. The germline V gene has CDR1 LGHDT and CDR2 YNNKEL (reference sequence). The CDR3 is 14 residues long. This specimen belongs to a study of blood T cell repertoires in COVID-19. The material sequenced was peripheral blood. The chain employs TRBV3-1 (or the pseudogene TRBV3-2) and TRBJ1-1; TRBD1 agrees at 9 bases. The source is an elderly woman with acute or convalescent COVID-19. For the CDR3, the DNA is TGTGCCAGCAGCCTCCGGGACAGGGAGACTGAAGCTTTCTTT. Amino acids: CASSLRDRETEAFF.